The sequence of this TCR beta chain was determined in a study of neoadjuvant anti-PD-1 for oral cavity cancer (dated by TCRdb to the early 2020s). Context from the whole study: Before undergoing curative-intent surgical resection, most patients got three to four biweekly nivolumab doses at 3 mg/kg. A fourth nivolumab dose was given around day 43 to patients without progression, and definitive surgical resection was performed in those patients on days 50-56. Under RECIST 1.1, a patient counted as a responder if showing complete response, partial response or stable disease, and as a non-responder if showing progression. The parent correlative cohort had approximately twelve patients and a response rate of about 35%.

The time point tag for this specimen amounts to: after neoadjuvant nivolumab, at surgical resection. The patients had newly diagnosed stage II-IVA oral cavity squamous cell carcinoma and had not received any prior systemic or radiation treatment. The cohort consisted of patients with HPV-negative, locally advanced oral cavity squamous cell carcinoma. No culture maintenance or expansion was done, as the peripheral blood mononuclear cells went straight to analysis. The samples were obtained from a longitudinal correlative study of a single-arm phase II trial testing neoadjuvant nivolumab in oral cavity squamous cell carcinoma. Subject-matched pre- and post-treatment PBMCs and tumors from three responders and three non-responders were subjected to genomic DNA-based TCRbeta sequencing. Peripheral blood mononuclear cells were collected before nivolumab treatment and again after treatment, at the time of surgery. The Maxwell RSC DNA from Cells kit was used to extract genomic DNA from PBMCs.

The CDR3 goes from the cysteine to the phenylalanine over 12 residues. Left in the record is the CDR3 DNA by itself, 36 bases read in frame from the first base. For CDR1 and CDR2, the germline V gene (reference sequence) lists GTSNPN and SVGIG. The V and J ends are trimmed by 1 base and 2 bases, leaving 5 bases between them. Remarks on this clone: No cognate antigen has been identified for it. No base quality information exists; no much larger clone differs at one position.

PBMC libraries used mostly approximately 0.5 ug of input genomic DNA for deep sequencing, with six replicates per sample. The immunoSEQ hsTCRbeta kit was used to prepare TCRbeta libraries according to the manufacturer's instructions. Sequencing of the completed libraries took place using an Illumina NovaSeq 6000 S4 flow cell after they had been pooled to around 3.3 nM. The paper's data handling went like this. The immunoSEQ Analyzer handled quality control and preprocessing of the raw data. The analysis was restricted to productive rearrangements, with each unique CDR3 amino acid sequence defining a clonotype. Repertoire clonality was estimated as the Gini-Simpson index, which was computed with the R package tcR. Student's t test was used to compare Gini indices, and Pearson correlation was used to assess associations with tumor size change. Not all clones reach the TCRdb copy of this immuneACCESS table, which keeps in-frame sequences only. Checked studies attribute under half of the gap to unresolved V genes and leave the rest unexplained. The V and J calls and clone size come from that table; D and trimming were worked out from the DNA. The sample profile shows about 12,000 clones; 71% of them were found once. Jointly, the top ten make up 2.5% to 3% of the sample.

General conclusions and limits of the study: Within PBMCs, T cell clonality (Gini index) was significantly higher in non-responders than responders after neoadjuvant nivolumab. Only three patients per response group were included in the TCR analyses, and larger cohorts for validation were called for by the authors. A higher pretreatment blood Treg/Th17 ratio correlated with both higher pretreatment blood TCRbeta clonality and lower post-treatment tumor TCRbeta clonality.

The sample here was PBMCs, taken after nivolumab (anti-PD-1) treatment. The sequence is built from TRBV30 and TRBJ1-1, with the D segment identity uncertain. This TCR derives from a person aged 35-79 years with oral cavity squamous cell carcinoma. The CDR3 region reads CAWSDRNTEAFF. The nucleotide sequence reads TGTGCCTGGAGTGACAGAAACACTGAAGCTTTCTTT.